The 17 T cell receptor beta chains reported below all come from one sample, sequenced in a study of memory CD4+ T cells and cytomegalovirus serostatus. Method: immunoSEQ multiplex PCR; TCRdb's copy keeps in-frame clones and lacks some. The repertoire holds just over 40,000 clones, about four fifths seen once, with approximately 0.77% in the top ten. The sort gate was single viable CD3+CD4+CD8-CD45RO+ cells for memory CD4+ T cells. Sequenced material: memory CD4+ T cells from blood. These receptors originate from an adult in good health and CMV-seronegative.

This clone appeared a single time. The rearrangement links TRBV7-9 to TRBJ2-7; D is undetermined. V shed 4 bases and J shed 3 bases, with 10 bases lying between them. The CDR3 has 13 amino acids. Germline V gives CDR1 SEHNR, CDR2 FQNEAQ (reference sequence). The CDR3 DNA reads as TGTGCCAGCAGCTCGCTGGGGAACTACGAGCAGTACTTC. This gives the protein CASSSLGNYEQYF.

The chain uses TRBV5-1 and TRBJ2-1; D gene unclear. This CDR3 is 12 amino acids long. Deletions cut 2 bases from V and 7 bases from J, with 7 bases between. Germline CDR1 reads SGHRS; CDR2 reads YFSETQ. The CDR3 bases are TGCGCCAGCAGCTTACCTAGTAATGAGCAGTTCTTC. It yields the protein CASSLPSNEQFF.

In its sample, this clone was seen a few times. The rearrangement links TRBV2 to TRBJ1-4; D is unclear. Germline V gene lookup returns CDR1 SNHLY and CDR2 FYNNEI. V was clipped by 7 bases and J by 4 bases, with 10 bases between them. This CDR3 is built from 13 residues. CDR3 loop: CASTGQYNEKLFF. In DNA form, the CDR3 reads TGTGCCAGCACGGGCCAGTATAATGAAAAACTGTTTTTT.

CDR3 loop: CASSRQRGYEQYF. DNA for the CDR3: TGTGCCAGCAGCCGACAGAGAGGCTACGAGCAGTACTTC. The chain is built from TRBV2 and TRBJ2-7; D possibly corresponds to TRBD1 (5 bases). V dropped 6 bases and J dropped 3 bases, with 12 bases sitting between them. CDR1 is SNHLY, CDR2 FYNNEI, per germline. The CDR3 length is 13 residues.

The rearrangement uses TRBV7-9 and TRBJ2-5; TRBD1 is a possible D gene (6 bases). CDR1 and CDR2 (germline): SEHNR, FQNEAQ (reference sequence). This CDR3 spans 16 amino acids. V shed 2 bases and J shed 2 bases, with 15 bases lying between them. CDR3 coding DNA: TGTGCCAGCAGCTTAAGAGCAGGACAGAAACAAGAGACCCAGTACTTC. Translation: CASSLRAGQKQETQYF.

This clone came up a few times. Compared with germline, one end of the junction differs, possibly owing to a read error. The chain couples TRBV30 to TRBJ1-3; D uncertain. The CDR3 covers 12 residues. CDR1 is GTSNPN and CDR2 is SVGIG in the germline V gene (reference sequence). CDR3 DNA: TGTGCCTGGAGTGGTAGTGGAGACACCATATATTTT. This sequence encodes CAWSGSGDTIYF.

The CDR3 bases are TGTGCCAGCAGTACAGGGGGCGGCTACACCTTC. As protein: CASSTGGGYTF. The chain has TRBV6-5 and TRBJ1-2; 9 bases are a match to TRBD1. The V and J ends lost 5 bases and 8 bases, in that order; junction bases with no gene match: 0. This CDR3 contains 11 residues. Per the germline V gene, CDR1 is MNHEY and CDR2 is SVGAGI.

The DNA for the CDR3 is TGTGCCAGCTCACCACCGGGGGGTGCGAGCACTGAAGCTTTCTTT. It codes for CASSPPGGASTEAFF. The rearrangement uses TRBV18 and TRBJ1-1, with a tentative D call TRBD1 (5 bases). CDR1 is KGHSH, CDR2 LQKENI, per germline. The CDR3 consists of 15 residues. The V gene lost 0 bases and the J gene lost 4 bases, with 12 bases spanning the gap.

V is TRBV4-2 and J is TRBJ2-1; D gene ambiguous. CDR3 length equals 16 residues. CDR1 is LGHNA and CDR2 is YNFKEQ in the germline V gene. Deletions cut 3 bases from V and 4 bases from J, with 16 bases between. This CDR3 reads CASSHSAAGRYNEQFF. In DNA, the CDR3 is TGTGCCAGCAGCCACTCTGCCGCTGGGCGTTACAATGAGCAGTTCTTC.

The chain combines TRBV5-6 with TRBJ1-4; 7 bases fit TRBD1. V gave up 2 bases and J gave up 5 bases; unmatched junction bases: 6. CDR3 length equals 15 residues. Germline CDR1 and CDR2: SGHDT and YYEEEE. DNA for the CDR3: TGTGCCAGCAGCTTACAGGGGATTTTAAATGAAAAACTGTTTTTT. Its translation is CASSLQGILNEKLFF.

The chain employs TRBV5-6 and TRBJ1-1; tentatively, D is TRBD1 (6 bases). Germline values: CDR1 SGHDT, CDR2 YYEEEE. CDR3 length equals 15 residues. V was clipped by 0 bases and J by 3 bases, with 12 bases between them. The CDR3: CASSLAGRGYTEAFF. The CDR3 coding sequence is TGTGCCAGCAGCTTGGCCGGCAGGGGCTACACTGAAGCTTTCTTT.

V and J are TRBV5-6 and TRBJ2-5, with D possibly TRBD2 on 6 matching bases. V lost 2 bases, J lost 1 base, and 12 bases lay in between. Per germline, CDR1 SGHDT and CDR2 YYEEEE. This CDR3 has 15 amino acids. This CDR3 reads CASSFRGALQETQYF. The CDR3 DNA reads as TGTGCCAGCAGCTTTCGCGGGGCACTCCAAGAGACCCAGTACTTC.

The CDR3 DNA is TGTGCCAGCAACGTTGGCGGCGGGGGGGCGAATGAGCAGTTCTTC. It translates to CASNVGGGGANEQFF. This sequence joins TRBV9 and TRBJ2-1; 9 bases are shared with TRBD2. Trimming took 6 bases from V and 7 from J; bases not matched to a gene: 11. Germline V gives CDR1 SGDLS, CDR2 YYNGEE. The CDR3 consists of 15 residues. Combining the CDR3 with reference TRBV9 and TRBJ2-1 gives the whole variable domain DSGVTQTPKHLITATGQRVTLRCSPRSGDLSVYWYQQSLDQGLQFLIQYYNGEERAKGNILERFSAQQFPDLHSELNLSSLELGDSALYFCASNVGGGGANEQFFGPGTRLTVL.

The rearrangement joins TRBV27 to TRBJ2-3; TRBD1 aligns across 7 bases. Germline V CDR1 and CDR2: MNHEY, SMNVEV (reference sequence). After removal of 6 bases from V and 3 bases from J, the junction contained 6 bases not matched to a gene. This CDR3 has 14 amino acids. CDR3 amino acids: CASSGQAHTDTQYF. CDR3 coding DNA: TGTGCCAGCAGCGGACAGGCGCATACAGATACGCAGTATTTT.

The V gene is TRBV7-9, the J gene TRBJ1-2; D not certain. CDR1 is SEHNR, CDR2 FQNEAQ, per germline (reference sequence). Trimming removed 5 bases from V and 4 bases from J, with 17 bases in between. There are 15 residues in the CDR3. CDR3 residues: CASSASTTGVYGYTF. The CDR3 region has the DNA TGTGCCAGCAGCGCGTCCACTACGGGTGTCTATGGCTACACCTTC.

The CDR3 is CASSQQANEKLFF. In DNA, the CDR3 is TGTGCCAGCAGTCAACAGGCTAATGAAAAACTGTTTTTT. The chain couples TRBV7-9 to TRBJ1-4; TRBD1 is a possible D gene (5 bases). V lost 6 bases to trimming and J lost 3 bases, with 8 bases between them. The CDR3 runs to 13 residues. Germline V gene sequence: CDR1 SEHNR, CDR2 FQNEAQ (reference sequence).

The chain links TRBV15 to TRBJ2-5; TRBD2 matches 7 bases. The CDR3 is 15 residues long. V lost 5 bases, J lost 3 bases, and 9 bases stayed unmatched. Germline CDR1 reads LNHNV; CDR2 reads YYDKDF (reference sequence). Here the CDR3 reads CATSGTRDYKETQYF. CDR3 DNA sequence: TGTGCCACCAGCGGAACCCGGGACTATAAAGAGACCCAGTACTTC. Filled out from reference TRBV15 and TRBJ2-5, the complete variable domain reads DAMVIQNPRYQVTQFGKPVTLSCSQTLNHNVMYWYQQKSSQAPKLLFHYYDKDFNNEADTPDNFQSRRPNTSFCFLDIRSPGLGDTAMYLCATSGTRDYKETQYFGPGTRLLVL.